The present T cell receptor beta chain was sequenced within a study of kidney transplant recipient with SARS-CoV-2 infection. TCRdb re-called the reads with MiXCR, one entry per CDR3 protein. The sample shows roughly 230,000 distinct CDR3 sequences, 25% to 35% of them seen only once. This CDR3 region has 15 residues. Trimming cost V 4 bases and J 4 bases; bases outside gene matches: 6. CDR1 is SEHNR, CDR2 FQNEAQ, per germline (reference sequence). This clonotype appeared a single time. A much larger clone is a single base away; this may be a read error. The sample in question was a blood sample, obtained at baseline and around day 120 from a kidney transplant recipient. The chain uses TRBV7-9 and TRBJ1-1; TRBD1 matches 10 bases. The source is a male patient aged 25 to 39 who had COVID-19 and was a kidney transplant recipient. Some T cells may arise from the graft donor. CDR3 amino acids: CASSWGTGVSTEAFF. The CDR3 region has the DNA TGTGCCAGCAGCTGGGGGACAGGGGTGAGCACTGAAGCTTTCTTT.